The clone carrying this T cell receptor (beta chain) was recorded many times. The antigen remains unidentified. Only in-frame clones appear in the TCRdb table, and some are missing; sequencing was by immunoSEQ multiplex PCR. Of about 12,000 clones in the sample, about a quarter were seen once. The treatment here: randomized to nivolumab then ipilimumab (arm A) or the reverse (arm B). V lost 3 bases and J lost 5; bases outside the gene matches: 12. Germline V CDR1 and CDR2: SGHNT, YENEEA. The CDR3 covers 16 residues. The sample is drawn from a study of sequential checkpoint blockade in melanoma. Study context: DNA from 85 to 95 pretreatment tumor samples underwent TCRβ immunosequencing. Study-wide points: Rising tumor T-cell fraction and clonality meant about 30 times likelier benefit.

This TCR came from a human donor with melanoma. The chain couples TRBV11-3 to TRBJ2-5, with 7 bases that match TRBD1. The sample was tumor tissue (inferred from file names), taken from a patient given nivolumab and ipilimumab in sequence. The DNA of the CDR3 is TGTGCCAGCAGCTTCGAGGGGCCAGGGGGTGGGGAGACCCAGTACTTC. Residues: CASSFEGPGGGETQYF.